This is a list of T cell receptor beta chains from one sample in a study of cytomegalovirus exposure and HLA in healthy donors. Produced via immunoSEQ multiplex PCR; TCRdb's table is partial and in-frame only. Of some 130,000 clones listed, about 80% were seen once; the top ten hold approximately 2.1%. What was sequenced was PBMCs. These receptors were obtained from a man aged 30-40 years in good health and CMV-seronegative. CDR3s include the opening cysteine and the closing phenylalanine or tryptophan. Fields, in order: V gene, J gene, D gene, CDR3 protein, CDR3 DNA. The D gene is left open where the match is weak.

>TRBV28|TRBJ1-1|TRBD1
CASSLWVETGGEAFF
TGTGCCAGCAGTTTATGGGTGGAGACAGGGGGCGAAGCTTTCTTT
>TRBV27|TRBJ2-1|TRBD1
CASSMGQGMYNEQFF
TGTGCCAGCAGTATGGGACAGGGGATGTACAATGAGCAGTTCTTC
>TRBV5-4|TRBJ2-5|NA
CASSWDSPGTQYF
TGTGCCAGCAGCTGGGACTCTCCGGGGACCCAGTACTTC
>TRBV19|TRBJ1-1|NA
CASSIPMNTEAFF
TGTGCCAGTAGTATACCCATGAACACTGAAGCTTTCTTT
>TRBV5-1|TRBJ2-2|NA
CASRQGGVAGELFF
TGCGCCAGCAGACAGGGAGGGGTGGCCGGGGAGCTGTTTTTT
>TRBV13|TRBJ2-7|TRBD2
CASSLSAGGVYEQYF
TGTGCCAGCAGCCTATCAGCGGGAGGGGTTTACGAGCAGTACTTC
>TRBV7-2|TRBJ2-5|NA
CASSRLGTQETQYF
TGTGCCAGCAGCCGACTCGGGACTCAAGAGACCCAGTACTTC
>TRBV7-8|TRBJ2-5|NA
CASSLPEAGTQYF
TGTGCCAGCAGTTTGCCGGAGGCGGGGACCCAGTACTTC
>TRBV13|TRBJ2-3|TRBD2
CASRNTIGGEADTQYF
TGTGCCAGCAGAAATACTATTGGGGGGGAAGCAGATACGCAGTATTTT
>TRBV5-6|TRBJ1-5|NA
CASSLMGRGDQPQHF
TGTGCCAGCAGCTTAATGGGGAGAGGTGATCAGCCCCAGCATTTT
>TRBV28|TRBJ2-4|NA
CASSLGGLAKNIQYF
TGTGCCAGCAGCTTGGGCGGGCTAGCCAAAAACATTCAGTACTTC
>TRBV6-5|TRBJ1-2|NA
CASSYSISGEYGYTF
TGTGCCAGCAGTTACTCGATTTCAGGGGAATATGGCTACACCTTC
>TRBV28|TRBJ1-1|NA
CATQKGGRTEAFF
TGTGCCACCCAAAAGGGTGGGAGGACTGAAGCTTTCTTT
>TRBV11-2|TRBJ2-1|NA
CASSLAGLFYNEQFF
TGTGCCAGCAGCTTAGCGGGACTCTTCTACAATGAGCAGTTCTTC